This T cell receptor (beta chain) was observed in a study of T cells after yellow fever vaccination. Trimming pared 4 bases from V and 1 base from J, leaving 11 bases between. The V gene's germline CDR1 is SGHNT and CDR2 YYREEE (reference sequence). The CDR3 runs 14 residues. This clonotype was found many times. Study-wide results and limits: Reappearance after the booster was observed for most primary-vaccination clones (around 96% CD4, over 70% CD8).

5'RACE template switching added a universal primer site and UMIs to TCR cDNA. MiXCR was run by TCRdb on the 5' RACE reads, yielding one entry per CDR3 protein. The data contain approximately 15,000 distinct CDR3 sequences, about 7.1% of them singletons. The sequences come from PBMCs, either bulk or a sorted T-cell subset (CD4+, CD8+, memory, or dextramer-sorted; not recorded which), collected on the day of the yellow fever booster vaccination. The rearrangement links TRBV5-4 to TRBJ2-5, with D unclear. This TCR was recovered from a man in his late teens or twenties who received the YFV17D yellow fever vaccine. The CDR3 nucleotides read TGTGCCAGCAGCCCACTTCCAATCCAAGAGACCCAGTACTTC. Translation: CASSPLPIQETQYF.